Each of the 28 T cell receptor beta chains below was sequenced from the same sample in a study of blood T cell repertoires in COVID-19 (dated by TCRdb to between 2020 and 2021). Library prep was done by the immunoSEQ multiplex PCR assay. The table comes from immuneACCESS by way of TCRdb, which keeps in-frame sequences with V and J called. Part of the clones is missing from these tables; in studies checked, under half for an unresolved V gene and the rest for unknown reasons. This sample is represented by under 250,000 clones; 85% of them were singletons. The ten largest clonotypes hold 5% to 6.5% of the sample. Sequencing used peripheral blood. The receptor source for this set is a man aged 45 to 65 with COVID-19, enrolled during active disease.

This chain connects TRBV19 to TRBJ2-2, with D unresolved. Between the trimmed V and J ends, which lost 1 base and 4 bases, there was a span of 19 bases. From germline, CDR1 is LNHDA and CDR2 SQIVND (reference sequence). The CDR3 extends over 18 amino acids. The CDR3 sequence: CASSIVSPLAGLTGELFF. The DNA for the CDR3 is TGTGCCAGTAGTATAGTATCCCCCCTGGCAGGCCTCACCGGGGAGCTGTTTTTT.

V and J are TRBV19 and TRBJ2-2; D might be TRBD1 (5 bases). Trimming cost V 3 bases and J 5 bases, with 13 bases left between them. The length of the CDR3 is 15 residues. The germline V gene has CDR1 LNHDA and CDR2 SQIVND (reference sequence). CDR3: CASSIESGRTGELFF. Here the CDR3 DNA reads TGTGCCAGTAGTATTGAGTCAGGGCGAACCGGGGAGCTGTTTTTT.

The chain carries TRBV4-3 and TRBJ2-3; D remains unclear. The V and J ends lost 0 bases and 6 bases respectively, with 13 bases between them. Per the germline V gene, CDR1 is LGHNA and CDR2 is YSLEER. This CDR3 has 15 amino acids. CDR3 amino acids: CASSQDRHSRDTQYF. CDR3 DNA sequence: TGCGCCAGCAGCCAAGATCGGCACTCGCGGGATACGCAGTATTTT.

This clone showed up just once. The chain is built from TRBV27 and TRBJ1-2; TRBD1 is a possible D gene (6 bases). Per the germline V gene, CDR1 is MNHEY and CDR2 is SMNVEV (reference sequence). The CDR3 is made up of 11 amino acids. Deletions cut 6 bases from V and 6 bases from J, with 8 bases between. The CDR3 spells CASRAGDGYTF. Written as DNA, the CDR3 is TGTGCCAGCAGGGCAGGGGATGGCTACACCTTC.

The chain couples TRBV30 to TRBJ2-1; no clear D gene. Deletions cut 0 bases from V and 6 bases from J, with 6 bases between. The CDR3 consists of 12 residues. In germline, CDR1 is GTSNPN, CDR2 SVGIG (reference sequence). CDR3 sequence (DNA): TGTGCCTGGAGTGTGGGCAGCAATGAGCAGTTCTTC. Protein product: CAWSVGSNEQFF. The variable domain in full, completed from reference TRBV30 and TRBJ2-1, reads SQTIHQWPATLVQPVGSPLSLECTVEGTSNPNLYWYRQAAGRGLQLLFYSVGIGQISSEVPQNLSASRPQDRQFILSSKKLLLSDSGFYLCAWSVGSNEQFFGPGTRLTVL.

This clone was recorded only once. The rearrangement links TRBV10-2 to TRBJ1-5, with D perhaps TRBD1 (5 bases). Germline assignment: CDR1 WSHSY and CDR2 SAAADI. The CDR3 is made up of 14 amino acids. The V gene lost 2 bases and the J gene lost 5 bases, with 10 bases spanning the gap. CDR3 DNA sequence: TGCGCCAGCAGTGAGGCAGGGTTGTATCAGCCCCAGCATTTT. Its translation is CASSEAGLYQPQHF.

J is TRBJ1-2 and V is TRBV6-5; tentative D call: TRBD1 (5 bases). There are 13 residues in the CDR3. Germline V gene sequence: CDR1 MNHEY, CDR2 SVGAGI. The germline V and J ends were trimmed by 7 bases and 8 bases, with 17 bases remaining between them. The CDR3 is CASTLDGTQGYTF. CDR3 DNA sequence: TGTGCCAGCACCTTAGACGGGACTCAAGGCTACACCTTC.

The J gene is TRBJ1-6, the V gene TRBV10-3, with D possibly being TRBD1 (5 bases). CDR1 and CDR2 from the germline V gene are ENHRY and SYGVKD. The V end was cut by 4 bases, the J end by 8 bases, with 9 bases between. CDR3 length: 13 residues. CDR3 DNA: TGTGCCATCAGTGCCCAGGGTTATTCACCCCTCCACTTT. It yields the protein CAISAQGYSPLHF.

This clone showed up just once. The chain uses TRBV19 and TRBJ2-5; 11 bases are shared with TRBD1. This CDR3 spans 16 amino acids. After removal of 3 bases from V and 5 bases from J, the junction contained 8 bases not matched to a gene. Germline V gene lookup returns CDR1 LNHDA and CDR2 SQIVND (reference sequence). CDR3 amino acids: CASSMFGGDRGETQYF. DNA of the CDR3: TGTGCCAGTAGTATGTTCGGAGGGGACAGGGGGGAGACCCAGTACTTC. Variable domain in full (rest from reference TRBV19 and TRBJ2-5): DGGITQSPKYLFRKEGQNVTLSCEQNLNHDAMYWYRQDPGQGLRLIYYSQIVNDFQKGDIAEGYSVSREKKESFPLTVTSAQKNPTAFYLCASSMFGGDRGETQYFGPGTRLLVL.

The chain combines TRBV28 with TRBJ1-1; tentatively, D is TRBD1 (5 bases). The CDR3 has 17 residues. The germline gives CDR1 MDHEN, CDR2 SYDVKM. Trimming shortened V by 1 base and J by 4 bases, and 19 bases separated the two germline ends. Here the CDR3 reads CASSLSPKGRGITEAFF. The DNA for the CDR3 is TGTGCCAGCAGTTTATCCCCGAAAGGGAGGGGTATCACTGAAGCTTTCTTT.

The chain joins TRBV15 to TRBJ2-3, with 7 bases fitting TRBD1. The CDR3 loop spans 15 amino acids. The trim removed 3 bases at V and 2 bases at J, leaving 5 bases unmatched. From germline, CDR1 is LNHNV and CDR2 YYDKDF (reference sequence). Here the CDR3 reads CATSSRDRHTDTQYF. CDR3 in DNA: TGTGCCACCAGCAGCCGGGACAGACACACAGATACGCAGTATTTT.

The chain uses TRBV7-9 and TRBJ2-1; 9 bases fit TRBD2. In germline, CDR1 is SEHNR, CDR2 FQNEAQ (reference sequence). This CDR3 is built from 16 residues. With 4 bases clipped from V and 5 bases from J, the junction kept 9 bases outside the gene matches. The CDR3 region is CASSYTGTSLNNEQFF. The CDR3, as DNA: TGTGCCAGCAGCTACACCGGGACTAGCCTAAACAATGAGCAGTTCTTC.

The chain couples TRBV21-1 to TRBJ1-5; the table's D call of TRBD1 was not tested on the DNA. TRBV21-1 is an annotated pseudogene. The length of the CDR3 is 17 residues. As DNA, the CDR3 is TGTGCCAGCGGGGGGATACCGGGACAGGGTACGAATCAGCCCCAGCATTTT. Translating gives CASGGIPGQGTNQPQHF.

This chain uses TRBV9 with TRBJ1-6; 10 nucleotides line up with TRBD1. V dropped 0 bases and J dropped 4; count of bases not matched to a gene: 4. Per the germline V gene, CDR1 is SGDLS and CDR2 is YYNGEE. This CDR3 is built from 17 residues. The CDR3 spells CASSVGRTGGYNSPLHF. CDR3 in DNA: TGTGCCAGCAGCGTAGGCAGGACAGGGGGATATAATTCACCCCTCCACTTT.

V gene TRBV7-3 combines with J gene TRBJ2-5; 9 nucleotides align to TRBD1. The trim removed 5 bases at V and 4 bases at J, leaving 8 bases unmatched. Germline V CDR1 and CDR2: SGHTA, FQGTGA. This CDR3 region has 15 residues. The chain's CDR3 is CASSPTGTGLETQYF. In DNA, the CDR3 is TGTGCCAGCAGCCCAACCGGGACAGGGTTAGAGACCCAGTACTTC.

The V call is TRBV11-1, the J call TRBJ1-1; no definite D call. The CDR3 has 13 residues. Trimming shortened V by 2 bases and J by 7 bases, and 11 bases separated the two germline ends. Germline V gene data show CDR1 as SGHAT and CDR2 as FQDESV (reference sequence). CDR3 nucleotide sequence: TGTGCCAGCAGCTTAAAAGTCAGTTTTGAAGCTTTCTTT. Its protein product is CASSLKVSFEAFF.

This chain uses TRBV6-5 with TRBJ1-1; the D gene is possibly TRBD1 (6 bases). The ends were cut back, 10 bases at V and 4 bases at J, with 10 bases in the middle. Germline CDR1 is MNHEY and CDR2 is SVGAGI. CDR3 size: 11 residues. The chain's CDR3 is CAIQGSTEAFF. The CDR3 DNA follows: TGTGCCATCCAGGGGAGCACTGAAGCTTTCTTT.

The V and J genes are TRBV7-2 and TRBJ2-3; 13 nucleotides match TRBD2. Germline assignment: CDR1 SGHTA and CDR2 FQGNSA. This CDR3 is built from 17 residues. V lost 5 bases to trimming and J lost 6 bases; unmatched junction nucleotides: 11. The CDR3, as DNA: TGTGCCAGCAGCCAAACCGCCAAGACTAGCGGGGGGGATACGCAGTATTTT. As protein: CASSQTAKTSGGDTQYF.

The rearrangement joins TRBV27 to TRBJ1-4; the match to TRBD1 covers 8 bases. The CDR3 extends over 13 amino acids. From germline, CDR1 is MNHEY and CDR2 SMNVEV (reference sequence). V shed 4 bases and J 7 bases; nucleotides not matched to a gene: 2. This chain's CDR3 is CASSWTGREKLFF. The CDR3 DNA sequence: TGTGCCAGCAGTTGGACAGGGCGTGAAAAACTGTTTTTT.

In DNA, the CDR3 is TGTGCCAGCAGAAACCTCCGGGACAGGGGGTTTGGGCCCCAGCATTTT. It is translated as CASRNLRDRGFGPQHF. The chain is built from TRBV6-4 and TRBJ1-5; 11 bases agree with TRBD1. The germline CDR1 and CDR2 sequences are MRHNA and SNTAGT. J lost 9 bases, V lost 6 bases, and 13 bases had no gene match. This CDR3 region has 16 residues.

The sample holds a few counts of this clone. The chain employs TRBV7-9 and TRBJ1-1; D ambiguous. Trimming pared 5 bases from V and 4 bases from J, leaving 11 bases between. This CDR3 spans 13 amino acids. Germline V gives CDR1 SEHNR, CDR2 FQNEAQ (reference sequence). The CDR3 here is CASSPGGPTEAFF. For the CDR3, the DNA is TGTGCCAGCAGCCCGGGAGGGCCCACTGAAGCTTTCTTT. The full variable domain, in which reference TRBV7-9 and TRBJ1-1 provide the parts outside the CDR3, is DTGVSQNPRHKITKRGQNVTFRCDPISEHNRLYWYRQTLGQGPEFLTYFQNEAQLEKSRLLSDRFSAERPKGSFSTLEIQRTEQGDSAMYLCASSPGGPTEAFFGQGTRLTVV.

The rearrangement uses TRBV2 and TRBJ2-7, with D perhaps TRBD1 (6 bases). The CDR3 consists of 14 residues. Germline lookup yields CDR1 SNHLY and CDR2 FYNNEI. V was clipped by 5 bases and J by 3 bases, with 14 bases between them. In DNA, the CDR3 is TGTGCCAGCAGTAGATTGGTCAGGGGCTACGAGCAGTACTTC. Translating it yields CASSRLVRGYEQYF.

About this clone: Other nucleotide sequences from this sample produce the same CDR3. CDR3 loop: CASSLGAATNEKLFF. In DNA form, the CDR3 reads TGCGCCAGCAGCTTAGGGGCCGCAACTAATGAAAAACTGTTTTTT. The gene calls are TRBV5-1 and TRBJ1-4; maybe TRBD1 (5 bases). This CDR3 has 15 residues. Germline V gene sequence: CDR1 SGHRS, CDR2 YFSETQ. V was cut by 2 bases and J by 0 bases, with 8 bases left in between.

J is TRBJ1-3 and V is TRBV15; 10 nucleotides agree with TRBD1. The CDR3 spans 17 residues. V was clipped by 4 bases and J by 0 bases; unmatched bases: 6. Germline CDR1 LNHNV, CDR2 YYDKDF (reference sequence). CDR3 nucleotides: TGTGCCACCAGCACAACGGGACAGGGGAACTCTGGAAACACCATATATTTT. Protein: CATSTTGQGNSGNTIYF. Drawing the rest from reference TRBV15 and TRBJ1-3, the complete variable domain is DAMVIQNPRYQVTQFGKPVTLSCSQTLNHNVMYWYQQKSSQAPKLLFHYYDKDFNNEADTPDNFQSRRPNTSFCFLDIRSPGLGDTAMYLCATSTTGQGNSGNTIYFGEGSWLTVV.

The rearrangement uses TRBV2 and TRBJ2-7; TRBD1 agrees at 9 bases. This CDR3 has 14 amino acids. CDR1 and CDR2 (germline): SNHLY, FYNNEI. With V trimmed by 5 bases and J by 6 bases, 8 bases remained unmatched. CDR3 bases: TGTGCCAGCAGTCCAGACAGGGGGTTTGGCGAGCAGTACTTC. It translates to CASSPDRGFGEQYF.

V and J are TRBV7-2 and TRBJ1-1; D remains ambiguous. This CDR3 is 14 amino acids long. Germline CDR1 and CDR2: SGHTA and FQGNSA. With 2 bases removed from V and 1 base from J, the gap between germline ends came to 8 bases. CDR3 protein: CASSLLGGNTEAFF. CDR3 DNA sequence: TGTGCCAGCAGCTTACTGGGAGGGAACACTGAAGCTTTCTTT.

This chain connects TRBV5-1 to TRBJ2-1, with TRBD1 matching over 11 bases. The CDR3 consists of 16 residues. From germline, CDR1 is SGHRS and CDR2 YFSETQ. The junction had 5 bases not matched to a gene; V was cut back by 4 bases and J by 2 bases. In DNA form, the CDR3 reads TGCGCCAGCAGCAGCTCGGGACAGGGGGCCTACAATGAGCAGTTCTTC. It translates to CASSSSGQGAYNEQFF.

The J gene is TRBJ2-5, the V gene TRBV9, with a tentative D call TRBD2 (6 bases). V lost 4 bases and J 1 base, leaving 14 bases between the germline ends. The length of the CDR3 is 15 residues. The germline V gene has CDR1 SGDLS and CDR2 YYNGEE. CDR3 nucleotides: TGTGCCAGCAGCTCGCGCGGGGACTCCCAAGAGACCCAGTACTTC. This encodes CASSSRGDSQETQYF. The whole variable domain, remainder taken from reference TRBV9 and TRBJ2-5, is DSGVTQTPKHLITATGQRVTLRCSPRSGDLSVYWYQQSLDQGLQFLIQYYNGEERAKGNILERFSAQQFPDLHSELNLSSLELGDSALYFCASSSRGDSQETQYFGPGTRLLVL.